Listed below are T cell receptor beta chains from one sample, sequenced in a study of cytomegalovirus exposure and HLA in healthy donors. TCRdb keeps only in-frame clones here, not all; method: immunoSEQ multiplex PCR. This sample has 82,000 or so clones, with 85% to 95% found just once. Source material: PBMCs. Receptor source: a woman aged 18-29 years in good health and CMV-seronegative. CDR3s include the opening cysteine and the closing phenylalanine or tryptophan. The order of the fields is V gene, J gene, CDR3 protein.

TRBV7-7	TRBJ2-5	CASSLIFAAQETQYF
TRBV4-3	TRBJ1-4	CASSQDRPGKLFF
TRBV19	TRBJ1-4	CASSVQGARMDLGKLFF
TRBV7-9	TRBJ1-1	CASRPDRPTEAFF
TRBV7-2	TRBJ2-7	CASSLPRGLAGGWREQYF
TRBV5-6	TRBJ2-5	CASSLGWQGETQYF
TRBV27	TRBJ1-1	CASKDRVRTEAFF
TRBV7-2	TRBJ2-7	CASSLGTSGSTGAF
TRBV11-2	TRBJ1-6	CASRPDRGPNSPLHF
TRBV9	TRBJ2-2	CASSVVVTGGTGELFF
TRBV6-4	TRBJ2-5	CASSGPGLFTETQYF
TRBV4-2	TRBJ2-1	CASSWAGTSGNNEQFF
TRBV11-2	TRBJ2-7	CASRLLAAYEQYF
TRBV10-3	TRBJ1-2	CAISESGKGLNGYTF
TRBV2	TRBJ2-4	CASSTKQVRRNIQYF
TRBV11-2	TRBJ1-6	CASTAEIGSPLHF
TRBV5-1	TRBJ2-1	CASSYSGGVDEQFF
TRBV5-1	TRBJ2-3	CASSSAGGSTDTQYF
TRBV7-8	TRBJ2-5	CASSLRTGVGETQYF
TRBV25-1	TRBJ2-2	CASSTFEGLNTGELFF
TRBV28	TRBJ1-2	CASSLGATTNYGYTF
TRBV7-2	TRBJ1-4	CASSYRATNEKLFF
TRBV5-4	TRBJ2-2	CASSLGQREIFGELFF
TRBV12-2	TRBJ2-3	CASRLRKRGRTDTQYF
TRBV6-1	TRBJ2-5	CASRERGLQETQYF
TRBV6-4	TRBJ2-5	CARGGETQYF
TRBV28	TRBJ1-1	CASVAPGNTEAFF
TRBV4-1	TRBJ1-1	CASSQERGMNTEAFF
TRBV7-2	TRBJ2-7	CASSSSGRYEQYF
TRBV6-5	TRBJ2-2	CASRRGQFLTGELFF
TRBV7-2	TRBJ1-3	CASSKGPGVSGNTIYF
TRBV28	TRBJ1-2	CASRPPLQGYTF
TRBV7-6	TRBJ2-7	CASSFQPGQGYEQYF
TRBV4-3	TRBJ2-1	CASSPTGGDEQFF
TRBV5-5	TRBJ1-1	CASGNWGQNTEAFF
TRBV19	TRBJ1-1	CASSLTANTEAFF
TRBV14	TRBJ2-2	CASSLGTFLDTGELFF
TRBV19	TRBJ1-5	CASSIGQGFDNQPQHF
TRBV12-2	TRBJ2-5	CASRTPRFTSGRARETQYF
TRBV2	TRBJ1-2	CASSARQGSYYGYTF
TRBV10-2	TRBJ2-1	CASSEWRGGYNEQFF